This TCR beta chain came from a study of OX40 agonist ivuxolimab in advanced cancers. About the study: Patients were dosed with the agonistic anti-OX40 (CD134) antibody ivuxolimab. Participants could have had prior anti-PD-1, anti-PD-L1 or anti-CTLA-4 therapy, and approximately 40% had some. Three patients, one with hepatocellular carcinoma and two with cutaneous melanoma, achieved partial responses.

Comment on this clone: Its antigen is currently unknown.

The germline V and J ends were trimmed by 7 bases and 3 bases, with 16 bases remaining between them. CDR3 length: 15 amino acids. CDR1 MDHEN and CDR2 SYDVKM come from the germline V gene. General study results and limits: More expanded clones were found, on average, in CD8+ than in CD4+ T cells.

Sequencing was performed with immunoSEQ multiplex PCR; in TCRdb, only in-frame clones are kept and a portion is missing. The sample carries 77,000 or so clones, around nine tenths recorded once. The rearrangement uses TRBV28 and TRBJ1-5; tentative D call: TRBD1 (6 bases). The sample consisted of CD4+ or CD8+ T cells sorted from blood, taken in a trial of the OX40 agonist ivuxolimab. The receptor was derived from an adult with an advanced solid tumor such as melanoma, head and neck, liver or kidney cancer. The DNA of the CDR3 is TGTGCCAGCAAAACCCGACAGGCAGTCAATCAGCCCCAGCATTTT. As protein: CASKTRQAVNQPQHF. The variable domain in full, completed from reference TRBV28 and TRBJ1-5, reads DVKVTQSSRYLVKRTGEKVFLECVQDMDHENMFWYRQDPGLGLRLIYFSYDVKMKEKGDIPEGYSVSREKKERFSLILESASTNQTSMYLCASKTRQAVNQPQHFGDGTRLSIL.